This T cell receptor beta chain comes out of a study of shared clonotypes between healthy human individuals. In the CD4+ fraction, cells were divided into CD45RA+ naive and CD45RA-negative memory subsets. Note on this clone: The antigen is not known.

TCRdb keeps only in-frame clones here, not all; method: immunoSEQ multiplex PCR. Here the sample spans 2 million to 2.5 million clones, approximately 95% being singletons. Study outcomes and limitations: Naive CD4 clonotypes were shared across several donors at around 5.4%. Clonotypes shared by all four sorted-subset donors had higher generation probabilities than non-shared clonotypes.

The specimen was naive CD4+ T cells from PBMCs. Subset described: CD45RA+ positively selected. The sequence was collected from a man between 18 and 35 years old in good health. Some clones in this sample may be carry-over from other donors' samples.

Written as DNA, the CDR3 is TGTGCCACCAGCAGAGATGGCGGGAGCTTCTACGAGCAGTACTTC. It codes for CATSRDGGSFYEQYF. The chain is built from TRBV15 and TRBJ2-7; 7 nucleotides line up with TRBD2. V lost 0 bases and J lost 3; bases outside the gene matches: 5. The CDR3 extends over 15 amino acids. Germline values: CDR1 LNHNV, CDR2 YYDKDF (reference sequence).